This T cell receptor (beta chain) comes out of a study of beta chain features in type 1 diabetes. Turning to the study itself: In all, 107,917,701 sorted cells from all samples were analyzed.

Isolated RNA was reverse transcribed in full, so expressed TCRB transcripts were sequenced. Generated by immunoSEQ multiplex PCR, the TCRdb table keeps only in-frame clones and is missing some. There are 330,000 or so clones in the sample; around 20% occur only once, and roughly 0.045% lies in the top ten. This clone was seen more than once but under ten times. Trimming stripped 7 bases from V and 7 bases from J, with 19 bases between. The germline CDR1 and CDR2 sequences are SQVTM and ANQGSEA. This CDR3 is built from 13 residues. The sequenced sample consisted of naive CD4+ T cells from blood. The chain couples TRBV29-1 to TRBJ1-2; weak D call: TRBD1 (6 bases). This sequence originates from a woman under 30 in good health. Written as DNA, the CDR3 is TGCAGCGCTACAGGGAGAAGGGGCGCTGGCTACACCTTC. Amino acid sequence: CSATGRRGAGYTF. The full variable domain, its missing parts supplied by reference TRBV29-1 and TRBJ1-2, is SAVISQKPSRDICQRGTSLTIQCQVDSQVTMMFWYRQQPGQSLTLIATANQGSEATYESGFVIDKFPISRPNLTFSTLTVSNMSPEDSSIYLCSATGRRGAGYTFGSGTRLTVV.